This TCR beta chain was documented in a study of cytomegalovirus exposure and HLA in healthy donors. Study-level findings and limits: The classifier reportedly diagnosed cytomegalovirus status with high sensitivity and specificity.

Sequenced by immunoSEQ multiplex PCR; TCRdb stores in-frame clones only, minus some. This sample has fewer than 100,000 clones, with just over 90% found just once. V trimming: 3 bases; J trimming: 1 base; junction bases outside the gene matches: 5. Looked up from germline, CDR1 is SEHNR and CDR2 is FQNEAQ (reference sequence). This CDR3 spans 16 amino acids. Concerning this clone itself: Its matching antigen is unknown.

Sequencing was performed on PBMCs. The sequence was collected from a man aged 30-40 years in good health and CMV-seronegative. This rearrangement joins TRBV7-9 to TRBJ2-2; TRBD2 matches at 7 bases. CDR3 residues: CASSLRGRENTGELFF. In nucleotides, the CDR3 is TGTGCCAGCAGCTTGCGGGGGAGGGAGAACACCGGGGAGCTGTTTTTT.